These T cell receptor beta chains were read from a single sample in a study of shared clonotypes between healthy human individuals. Method: immunoSEQ multiplex PCR; TCRdb's copy keeps in-frame clones and lacks some. The sample lists 190,000 or so clones; approximately 61% were seen once. Sequenced: memory CD4+ T cells sorted from blood. These TCRs come from a man younger than 45 in good health. CDR3s include the opening cysteine and the closing phenylalanine or tryptophan. The D gene is left open where the match is weak. For some rows the clone size is stated as once, few or many, or as a class when expanded; others skip it.

TRBJ2-3,TRBV6-1,NA,NA,TGTGCCAGCAGTGAAGAAGCCCCCAAGCAGTATTTT,CASSEEAPKQYF
TRBJ1-5,TRBV18,many,NA,TGTGCCAGCTCACCACCGGGGGCTGGGGGCCGCAATCAGCCCCAGCATTTT,CASSPPGAGGRNQPQHF
TRBJ2-7,TRBV27,few,NA,TGTGCCAGCAGTTTCAGTCGGGCAAACTACGAGCAGTACTTC,CASSFSRANYEQYF
TRBJ2-5,TRBV9,NA,TRBD1,TGTGCCAGCGGTACCGGACAGTTCAGGGGGGAGACCCAGTACTTC,CASGTGQFRGETQYF
TRBJ1-2,TRBV30,NA,NA,TGTGCCTCTAGCGGGTATGGCTACACCTTC,CASSGYGYTF
TRBJ2-5,TRBV21-1,NA,NA,TGTGCCAGCAGCAAAGAGGGCAGGGAAGGTCAAGAGACCCAGTACTTC,CASSKEGREGQETQYF
TRBJ2-2,TRBV19,NA,TRBD2,TGTGCCAGTAGGCAACCGGGAGGAAACACCGGGGAGCTGTTTTTT,CASRQPGGNTGELFF
TRBJ2-1,TRBV29-1,NA,TRBD1,TGCAGCGTTGATTCAGGGGGCGTCTCCTACAATGAGCAGTTCTTC,CSVDSGGVSYNEQFF
TRBJ2-3,TRBV18,NA,NA,TGTGCCAGCTCACCACCTCCCTTGGCAGCCAGCACAGATACGCAGTATTTT,CASSPPPLAASTDTQYF
TRBJ2-3,TRBV2,NA,TRBD1,TGTGCCAGCAGGACCCCCGACAGGGGGTTAGCGGATACGCAGTATTTT,CASRTPDRGLADTQYF
TRBJ2-3,TRBV6-1,NA,TRBD1,TGTGCCAGCAGCGACAGGGGGACCACAGATACGCAGTATTTT,CASSDRGTTDTQYF
TRBJ2-7,TRBV27,few,NA,TGTGCCAGCAGTTCGAACGGACCTACTCCCTACGAGCAGTACTTC,CASSSNGPTPYEQYF
TRBJ2-6,TRBV5-1,NA,TRBD2,TGCGCCAGCAGCGACAGACTAGCGGGAGGACTGGACTCTGGGGCCAACGTCCTGACTTTC,CASSDRLAGGLDSGANVLTF
TRBJ2-3,TRBV7-2,few,NA,TGTGCCAGCAGCATAGACAGTGGACCTAGCACAGATACGCAGTATTTT,CASSIDSGPSTDTQYF
TRBJ2-7,TRBV25-1,NA,TRBD2,TGTGCCAGCAGTGAAACTAGCGGGAGAGTATACGAGCAGTACTTC,CASSETSGRVYEQYF
TRBJ2-7,TRBV27,NA,NA,TGTGCCAGCAGTTCGACCTCCTCCTACGAGCAGTACTTC,CASSSTSSYEQYF
TRBJ2-6,TRBV11-3,NA,NA,TGTGCCAGCAGCTTAGATACAGGGACTGGGGCCAACGTCCTGACTTTC,CASSLDTGTGANVLTF
TRBJ2-1,TRBV11-3,many,NA,TGTGCCAGCAGCTTAGGGGGTAGCGGTATTACCTACAATGAGCAGTTCTTC,CASSLGGSGITYNEQFF
TRBJ2-2,TRBV5-1,NA,NA,TGCGCCAGCAGCTTGGGAGACACCGGGGAGCTGTTTTTT,CASSLGDTGELFF
TRBJ2-1,TRBV7-2,NA,TRBD1,TGTGCCAGCAGCCGGGACAGAAACAATGAGCAGTTCTTC,CASSRDRNNEQFF
TRBJ2-3,TRBV9,NA,NA,TGTGCCAGCAGCCCCCGACTAGACCGCAGCACAGATACGCAGTATTTT,CASSPRLDRSTDTQYF
TRBJ1-2,TRBV27,NA,TRBD1,TGTGCCAGCAGTTCCCCAGGACAGGGAGGTGGCTACACCTTC,CASSSPGQGGGYTF
TRBJ1-5,TRBV28,NA,NA,TGTGCCAGCAGAGGGGAGGGGATATGGCGGCCCCAGCATTTT,CASRGEGIWRPQHF
TRBJ2-7,TRBV10-3,NA,TRBD1,TGTGCCATCAGTGAGTCCGGACAGGGATACGAGCAGTACTTC,CAISESGQGYEQYF
TRBJ1-2,TRBV11-2,NA,NA,TGTGCCAGCAGAGGGCCGGACGCGGTGGGCTACACCTTC,CASRGPDAVGYTF
TRBJ2-3,TRBV30,NA,TRBD2,TGTGCCTGGAGTGCCGGACTAGCGGGAGTTGCAGATACGCAGTATTTT,CAWSAGLAGVADTQYF
TRBJ2-1,TRBV5-5,few,NA,TGTGCCAGCAGCTCGACGTTGGGTTACAATGAGCAGTTCTTC,CASSSTLGYNEQFF
TRBJ2-7,TRBV5-5,NA,NA,TGTGCCAGCAGCTCAAACCAGGGGTTCTACGAAGAGCAGTACTTC,CASSSNQGFYEEQYF
TRBJ2-1,TRBV7-2,NA,NA,TGTGCCAGCAGCTTAGGGGTCGGGACTTACAATGAGCAGTTCTTC,CASSLGVGTYNEQFF
TRBJ2-2,TRBV11-1,NA,NA,TGTGCCAGCAGCTTAACTAGCCGCACCGGGGAGCTGTTTTTT,CASSLTSRTGELFF
TRBJ2-5,TRBV11-2,NA,NA,TGTGCCAGCAGCTTAGGTAGGGCGTGGGAGACCCAGTACTTC,CASSLGRAWETQYF
TRBJ2-1,TRBV14,NA,NA,TGTGCCAGCAGCCCAATCGGGACCATCTACAATGAGCAGTTCTTC,CASSPIGTIYNEQFF
TRBJ1-2,TRBV18,few,NA,TGTGCCAGCTCACCAAACAGGGACCATGGCTACACCTTC,CASSPNRDHGYTF
TRBJ2-3,TRBV21-1,NA,NA,TGTGCCAGCAGCAAAGGGGCGCAAGGTTGCACAGATACGCAGTATTTT,CASSKGAQGCTDTQYF
TRBJ2-7,TRBV19,once,NA,TGTGCCAGTAGTATGTTTTGGGCCAGAAATGCCGGACGCTCTTACGAGCAGTACTTC,CASSMFWARNAGRSYEQYF
TRBJ2-7,TRBV27,NA,TRBD1,TGTGCCAGCAGTACTCGGACAGGGGCGACCGAGCAGTACTTC,CASSTRTGATEQYF
TRBJ1-4,TRBV19,NA,NA,TGTGCCAGTCGCGTGGGAGGGGCCGCGACTGAAAAACTGTTTTTT,CASRVGGAATEKLFF
TRBJ1-2,TRBV4-3,NA,TRBD1,TGCGCCAGCAGCCACCGACAGGGAGACTATGGCTACACCTTC,CASSHRQGDYGYTF
TRBJ2-7,TRBV7-6,few,TRBD1,TGTGCCAGCAGCTTAGGGACAGGGGGCTCCGGCGAGCAGTACTTC,CASSLGTGGSGEQYF
TRBJ1-3,TRBV4-3,NA,NA,TGCGCCAGCAGCCAAGGACTCAGGGGAACTGGAAACACCATATATTTT,CASSQGLRGTGNTIYF
TRBJ1-2,TRBV25-1,once,NA,TGTGCCAGCAGTGAAGGGACGGGCTCCTATGGCTACACCTTC,CASSEGTGSYGYTF
TRBJ2-1,TRBV28,once,TRBD2,TGTGCCACCTACTTAGCGGGAGGGCCTGCTCCTGAGCAGTTCTTC,CATYLAGGPAPEQFF
TRBJ2-2,TRBV5-4,many,NA,TGTGCCAGCAGCTTGGGTTGGCTTGAGAACACCGGGGAGCTGTTTTTT,CASSLGWLENTGELFF
TRBJ2-7,TRBV7-2,NA,TRBD2,TGTGCCAGCAGCTTAGTGGGCGGGAGAACAGCCGAGCAGTACTTC,CASSLVGGRTAEQYF
TRBJ2-7,TRBV10-3,few,NA,TGTGCCATCAGTGAAGGGACATCCAACGAGCAGTACTTC,CAISEGTSNEQYF
TRBJ2-5,TRBV5-5,NA,TRBD2,TGTGCCAGCAGCAACCGGACTAGCGGGAGCCTGTTTGGCCAAGAGACCCAGTACTTC,CASSNRTSGSLFGQETQYF
TRBJ2-6,TRBV7-2,NA,NA,TGTGCCAGCAGCCTCGCCCTAGGGGGGGCGAGTGGGGCCAACGTCCTGACTTTC,CASSLALGGASGANVLTF
TRBJ2-7,TRBV11-3,once,TRBD1,TGTGCCAGCAGCCCGGGACAGACCCAACCCTACGAGCAGTACTTC,CASSPGQTQPYEQYF
TRBJ2-7,TRBV5-5,many,NA,TGTGCCAGCAGCTTGGCCTCCGACTACGAGCAGTACTTC,CASSLASDYEQYF
TRBJ2-3,TRBV11-2,NA,TRBD2,TGTGCCAGCAGCCCAGGACTAGCGGGACGCACAGATACGCAGTATTTT,CASSPGLAGRTDTQYF
TRBJ2-5,TRBV5-1,NA,TRBD1,TGCGCCAGCAGCCGGGGACAGACACAAGAGACCCAGTACTTC,CASSRGQTQETQYF
TRBJ1-2,TRBV10-3,NA,TRBD1,TGTGCCTCGAAACAGGGGAACTATGGCTACACCTTC,CASKQGNYGYTF
TRBJ2-7,TRBV6-1,NA,TRBD2,TGTGCCAGCAGAATTGATACTAGCGGGCAGCAGTACTTC,CASRIDTSGQQYF
TRBJ2-3,TRBV5-1,NA,NA,TGCGCCAGCAGCTTGCAGGGGTATCGAACAGATACGCAGTATTTT,CASSLQGYRTDTQYF
TRBJ1-4,TRBV19,few,NA,TGTGCCAGTAGGCTCGTGGGGGCCGGTGAAAAACTGTTTTTT,CASRLVGAGEKLFF
TRBJ1-1,TRBV5-1,NA,NA,TGCGCCAGCAGCTTCGGCACGACGAGTACTGAAGCTTTCTTT,CASSFGTTSTEAFF
TRBJ2-1,TRBV11-2,NA,TRBD1,TGTGCCAGCAGCTTAGATGGGCGACAGGGCCGAATTTACAATGAGCAGTTCTTC,CASSLDGRQGRIYNEQFF